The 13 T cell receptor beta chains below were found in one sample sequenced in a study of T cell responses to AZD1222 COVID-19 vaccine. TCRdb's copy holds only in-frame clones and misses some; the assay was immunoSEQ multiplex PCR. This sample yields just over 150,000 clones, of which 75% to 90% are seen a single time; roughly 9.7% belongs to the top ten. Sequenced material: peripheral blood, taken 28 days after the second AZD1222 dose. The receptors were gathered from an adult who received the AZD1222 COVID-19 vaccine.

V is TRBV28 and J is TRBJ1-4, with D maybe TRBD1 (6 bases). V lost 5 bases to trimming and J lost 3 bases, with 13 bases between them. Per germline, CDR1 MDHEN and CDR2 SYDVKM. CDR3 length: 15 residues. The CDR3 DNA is TGTGCCAGCAGTAACAGGGAGGGGGCTAATGAAAAACTGTTTTTT. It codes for CASSNREGANEKLFF.

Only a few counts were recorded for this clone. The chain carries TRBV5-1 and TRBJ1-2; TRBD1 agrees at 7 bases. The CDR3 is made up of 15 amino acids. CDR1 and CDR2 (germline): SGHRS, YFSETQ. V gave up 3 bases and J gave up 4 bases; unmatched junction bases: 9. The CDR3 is CASSSNKGQIYGYTF. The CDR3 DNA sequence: TGCGCCAGCAGCTCAAACAAGGGACAGATCTATGGCTACACCTTC.

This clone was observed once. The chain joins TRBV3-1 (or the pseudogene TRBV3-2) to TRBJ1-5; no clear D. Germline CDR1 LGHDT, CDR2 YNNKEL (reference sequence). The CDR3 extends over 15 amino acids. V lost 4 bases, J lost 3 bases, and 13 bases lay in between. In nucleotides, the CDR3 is TGTGCCAGCAGCCTCGGGTGGGAGTCCAATCAGCCCCAGCATTTT. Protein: CASSLGWESNQPQHF.

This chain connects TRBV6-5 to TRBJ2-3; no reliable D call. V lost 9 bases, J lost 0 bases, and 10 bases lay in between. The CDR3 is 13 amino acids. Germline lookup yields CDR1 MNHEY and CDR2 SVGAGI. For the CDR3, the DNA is TGTGCCAGTCTCGATCCTAGCACAGATACGCAGTATTTT. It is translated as CASLDPSTDTQYF.

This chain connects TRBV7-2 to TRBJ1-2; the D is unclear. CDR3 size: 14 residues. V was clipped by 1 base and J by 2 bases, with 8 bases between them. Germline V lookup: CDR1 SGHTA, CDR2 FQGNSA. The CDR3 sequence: CASSLEVQNYGYTF. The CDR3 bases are TGTGCCAGCAGCTTAGAGGTCCAGAACTATGGCTACACCTTC.

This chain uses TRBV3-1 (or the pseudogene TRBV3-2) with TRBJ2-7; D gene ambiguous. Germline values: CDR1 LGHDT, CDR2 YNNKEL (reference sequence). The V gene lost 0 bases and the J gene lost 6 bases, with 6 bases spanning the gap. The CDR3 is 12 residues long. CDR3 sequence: CASSQDRSEQYF. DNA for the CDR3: TGTGCCAGCAGCCAAGATCGAAGCGAGCAGTACTTC.

The CDR3 sequence: CASSVGGGRWNEQFF. DNA of the CDR3: TGTGCCAGCAGCGTAGGGGGCGGGAGGTGGAATGAGCAGTTCTTC. The V call is TRBV9, the J call TRBJ2-1; 8 bases line up with TRBD2. CDR3 length equals 15 residues. V lost 0 bases and J lost 7; bases outside the gene matches: 6. Germline V gene data show CDR1 as SGDLS and CDR2 as YYNGEE.

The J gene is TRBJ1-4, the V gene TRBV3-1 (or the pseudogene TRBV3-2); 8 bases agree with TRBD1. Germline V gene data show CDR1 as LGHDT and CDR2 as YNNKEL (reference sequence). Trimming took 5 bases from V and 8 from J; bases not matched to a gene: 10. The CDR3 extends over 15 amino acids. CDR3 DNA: TGTGCCAGCAGCACACCCGGGACAGGTCTCGAAAAACTGTTTTTT. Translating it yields CASSTPGTGLEKLFF.

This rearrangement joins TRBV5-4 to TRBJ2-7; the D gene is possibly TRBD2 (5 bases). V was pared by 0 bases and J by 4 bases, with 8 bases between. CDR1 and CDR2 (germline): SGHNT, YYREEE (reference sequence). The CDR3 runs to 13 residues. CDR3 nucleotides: TGTGCCAGCAGCTTGGTCGGGGTTTACGAGCAGTACTTC. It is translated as CASSLVGVYEQYF.

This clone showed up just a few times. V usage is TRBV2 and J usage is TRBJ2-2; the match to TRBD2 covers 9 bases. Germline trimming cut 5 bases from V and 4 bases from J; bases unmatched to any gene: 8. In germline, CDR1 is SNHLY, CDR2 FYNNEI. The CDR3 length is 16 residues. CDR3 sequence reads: CASSLAGGSFTGELFF. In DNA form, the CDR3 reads TGTGCCAGCAGTCTTGCGGGAGGGTCCTTCACCGGGGAGCTGTTTTTT.

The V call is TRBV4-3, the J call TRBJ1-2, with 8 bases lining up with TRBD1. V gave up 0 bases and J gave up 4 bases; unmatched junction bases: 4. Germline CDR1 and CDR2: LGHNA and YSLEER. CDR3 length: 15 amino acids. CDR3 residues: CASSQEGRGPYGYTF. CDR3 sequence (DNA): TGCGCCAGCAGCCAAGAGGGCAGGGGGCCCTATGGCTACACCTTC.

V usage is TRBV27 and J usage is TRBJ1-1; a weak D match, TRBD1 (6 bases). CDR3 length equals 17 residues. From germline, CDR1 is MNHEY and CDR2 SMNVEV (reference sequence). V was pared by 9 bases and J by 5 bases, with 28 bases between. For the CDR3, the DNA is TGTGCCAGTTCGGCCCGAGGGGGTCCGGGTGTGACGACTGAAGCTTTCTTT. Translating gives CASSARGGPGVTTEAFF.

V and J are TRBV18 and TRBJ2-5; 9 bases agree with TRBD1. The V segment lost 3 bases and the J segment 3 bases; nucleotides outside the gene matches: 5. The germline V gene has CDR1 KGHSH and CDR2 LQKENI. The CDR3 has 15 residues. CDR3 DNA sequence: TGTGCCAGCTCACCTAACGACAGGGGGAAAGAGACCCAGTACTTC. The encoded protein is CASSPNDRGKETQYF.